The following is a TCR beta chain sequence with its context. The data were obtained in a study of blood T cell repertoires in COVID-19. Study summary: Samples came from the United States, Italy and Spain, spanning acute and convalescent COVID-19.

Sequencing was performed with immunoSEQ multiplex PCR; in TCRdb, only in-frame clones are kept and a portion is missing. The sample has around 140,000 clones, 81% seen once. Germline lookup yields CDR1 SGHRS and CDR2 YFSETQ. The V end was cut by 3 bases, the J end by 0 bases, with 10 bases between. This CDR3 region has 14 residues. Specimen: peripheral blood. The chain links TRBV5-1 to TRBJ2-7; D gene uncertain. The source of this sequence is a human donor in a cohort sampled during active COVID-19. The CDR3 region is CASSSTPSSYEQYF. The CDR3 DNA reads TGCGCCAGCAGCTCAACCCCGAGCTCCTACGAGCAGTACTTC.